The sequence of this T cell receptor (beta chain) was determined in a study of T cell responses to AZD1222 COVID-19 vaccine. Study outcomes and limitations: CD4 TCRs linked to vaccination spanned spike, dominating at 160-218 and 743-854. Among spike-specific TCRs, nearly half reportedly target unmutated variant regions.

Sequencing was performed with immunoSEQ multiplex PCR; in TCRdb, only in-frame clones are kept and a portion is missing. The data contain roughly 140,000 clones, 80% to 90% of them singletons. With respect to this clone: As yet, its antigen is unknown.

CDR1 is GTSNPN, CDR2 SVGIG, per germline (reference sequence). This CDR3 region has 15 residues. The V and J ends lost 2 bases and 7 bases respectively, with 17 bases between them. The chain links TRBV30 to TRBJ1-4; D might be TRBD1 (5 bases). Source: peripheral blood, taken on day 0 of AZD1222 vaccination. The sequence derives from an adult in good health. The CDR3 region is CAWSPTSGFGEKLFF. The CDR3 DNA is TGTGCCTGGAGTCCTACGTCAGGGTTTGGTGAAAAACTGTTTTTT.